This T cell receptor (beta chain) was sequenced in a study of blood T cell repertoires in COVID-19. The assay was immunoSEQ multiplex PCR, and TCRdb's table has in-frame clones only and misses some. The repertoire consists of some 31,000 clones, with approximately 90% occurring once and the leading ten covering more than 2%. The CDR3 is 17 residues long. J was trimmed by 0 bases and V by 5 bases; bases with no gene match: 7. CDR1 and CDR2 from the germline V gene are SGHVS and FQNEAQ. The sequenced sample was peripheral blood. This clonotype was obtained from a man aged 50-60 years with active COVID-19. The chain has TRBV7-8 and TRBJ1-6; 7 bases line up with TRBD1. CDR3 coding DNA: TGTGCCAGCAGCCGAGACAGGGCGAGCTCCTATAATTCACCCCTCCACTTT. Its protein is CASSRDRASSYNSPLHF.